This T cell receptor (beta chain) was documented in a study of blood T cell repertoires in COVID-19. Profiled with immunoSEQ multiplex PCR; TCRdb holds only in-frame clones, not every one. Of about 280,000 clones detected, roughly 90% appear once; the ten largest clones hold 1.7%. This CDR3 region has 14 residues. The germline gives CDR1 SEHNR, CDR2 FQNEAQ (reference sequence). V gave up 8 bases and J gave up 1 base, with 11 bases separating them. The TCR sequence derives from a woman aged 18 to 35 with acute COVID-19. V gene TRBV7-9 combines with J gene TRBJ2-2; D is possibly TRBD2 (6 bases). The sample comprised PBMCs or T cells enriched from blood (not recorded which). The DNA of the CDR3 is TGTGCCAGCGGCCCCGGGAGGAACACCGGGGAGCTGTTTTTT. Protein product: CASGPGRNTGELFF.